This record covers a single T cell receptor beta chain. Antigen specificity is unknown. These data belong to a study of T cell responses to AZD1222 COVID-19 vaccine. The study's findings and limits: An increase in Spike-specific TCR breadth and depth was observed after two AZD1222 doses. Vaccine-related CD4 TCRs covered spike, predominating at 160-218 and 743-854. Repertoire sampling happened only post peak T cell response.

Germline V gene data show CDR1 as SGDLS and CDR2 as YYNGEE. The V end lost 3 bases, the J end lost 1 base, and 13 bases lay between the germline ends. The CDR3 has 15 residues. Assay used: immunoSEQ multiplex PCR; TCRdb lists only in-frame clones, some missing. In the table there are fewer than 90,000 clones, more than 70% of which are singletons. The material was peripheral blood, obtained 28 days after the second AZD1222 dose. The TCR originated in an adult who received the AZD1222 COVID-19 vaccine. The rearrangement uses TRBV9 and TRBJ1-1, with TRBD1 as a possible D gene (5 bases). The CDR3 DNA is TGTGCCAGCAGCGGCTCGGACACGGCGAACACTGAAGCTTTCTTT. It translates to CASSGSDTANTEAFF. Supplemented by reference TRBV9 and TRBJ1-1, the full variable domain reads DSGVTQTPKHLITATGQRVTLRCSPRSGDLSVYWYQQSLDQGLQFLIQYYNGEERAKGNILERFSAQQFPDLHSELNLSSLELGDSALYFCASSGSDTANTEAFFGQGTRLTVV.